This TCR beta chain emerged from a study of blood T cell repertoires in COVID-19. Sequencing used immunoSEQ multiplex PCR; TCRdb keeps in-frame clones, though not all of them. The sample lists approximately 220,000 clones; roughly 80% were seen once. V shed 4 bases and J 8 bases; nucleotides not matched to a gene: 10. Germline lookup yields CDR1 LGHDT and CDR2 YNNKEL (reference sequence). The CDR3 loop spans 14 amino acids. The sequencing input was peripheral blood. This chain uses TRBV3-1 (or the pseudogene TRBV3-2) with TRBJ1-2; 7 positions match TRBD1. The receptor comes from a woman aged 80 or over with acute or convalescent COVID-19. The CDR3 coding sequence is TGTGCCAGCAGCCCTGCGGGACAGCCAGGGGGCTACACCTTC. Amino acid sequence: CASSPAGQPGGYTF.